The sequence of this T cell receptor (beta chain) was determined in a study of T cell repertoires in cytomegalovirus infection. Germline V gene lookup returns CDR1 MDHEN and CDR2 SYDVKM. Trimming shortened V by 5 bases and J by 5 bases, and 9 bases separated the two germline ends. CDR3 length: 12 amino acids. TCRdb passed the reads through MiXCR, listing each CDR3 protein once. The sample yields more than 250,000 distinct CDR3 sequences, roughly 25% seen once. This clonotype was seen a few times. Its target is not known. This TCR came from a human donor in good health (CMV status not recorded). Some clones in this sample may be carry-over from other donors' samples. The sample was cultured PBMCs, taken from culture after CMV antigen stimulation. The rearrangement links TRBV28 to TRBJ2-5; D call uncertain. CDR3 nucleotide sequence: TGTGCCAGCAGTATCTCCACTGAGACCCAGTACTTC. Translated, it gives CASSISTETQYF.